This T cell receptor beta chain is drawn from a study of shared clonotypes between healthy human individuals. The data were produced by immunoSEQ multiplex PCR, yet TCRdb's version contains in-frame clones alone and is incomplete. The profile shows about 230,000 clones, 60% to 70% of them singletons. J lost 10 bases, V lost 2 bases, and 9 bases had no gene match. CDR3 length: 14 residues. Germline V gene data show CDR1 as MNHNS and CDR2 as SASEGT. In this sample, this clone turned up a few times. This sequence was found in a man between 25 and 39 years old in good health. The specimen was memory CD4+ T cells sorted from blood. Subset defined: CD45RA-negative fraction. The chain recombines TRBV6-1 with TRBJ2-5, with 8 positions matching TRBD2. The CDR3 sequence: CASSESRTSPHQYF. The CDR3 coding sequence is TGTGCCAGCAGTGAATCTAGGACTAGCCCACACCAGTACTTC.